Here is one T cell receptor beta chain with its context. The data were produced by immunoSEQ multiplex PCR, yet TCRdb's version contains in-frame clones alone and is incomplete. The sample includes 200,000 to 250,000 clones, roughly 80% of them seen just once. This CDR3 has 14 residues. The germline V and J ends were trimmed by 4 bases and 15 bases, with 23 bases remaining between them. The germline CDR1 and CDR2 sequences are SGHDT and YYEEEE. These data belong to a study of blood T cell repertoires in COVID-19. The wider study: Researchers got acute and convalescent COVID-19 samples from the United States, Italy and Spain. T cells, B-cell-depleted T cells, or PBMCs supplied cDNA or gDNA.

This sequence was found in an elderly woman with acute or convalescent COVID-19. V is TRBV5-6 and J is TRBJ2-1, with no clear D. The sample was peripheral blood. The CDR3 region is CASSHSALPASGFF. In nucleotides, the CDR3 is TGTGCCAGCAGCCACTCAGCTCTTCCGGCCTCGGGGTTCTTC.